These T cell receptor beta chains were read from a single sample in a study of blood T cell repertoires in COVID-19. TCRdb's copy holds only in-frame clones and misses some; the assay was immunoSEQ multiplex PCR. Of roughly 140,000 clones listed, under 90% are singletons. Sequences were obtained from peripheral blood. The receptor source for this set is a woman of 80 years or more in a cohort sampled during active or convalescent COVID-19. CDR3s include the opening cysteine and the closing phenylalanine or tryptophan. The D gene is left open where the match is weak. The listing skips clone size in some rows; elsewhere it reads once, few, many or a size class.

NA	TRBV18	TRBJ1-4	TRBD1	TGTGCCAGCTCCCAAAATCAGGGGGCAACTAATGAAAAACTGTTTTTT	CASSQNQGATNEKLFF
NA	TRBV6-2/TRBV6-3	TRBJ2-2	NA	NA	CASSLGEPGSCFF
NA	TRBV7-2	TRBJ2-5	TRBD2	TGTGCCAGCAGCTTCTTCGGACTAGCGGAAGAGACCCAGTACTTC	CASSFFGLAEETQYF
NA	TRBV18	TRBJ1-4	NA	TGTGCCAGCTCATCATTCCAGGGGTACGGGGAAAAACTGTTTTTT	CASSSFQGYGEKLFF
NA	TRBV28	TRBJ2-2	NA	TGTGCCACCAAACAGAACACCGGGGAGCTGTTTTTT	CATKQNTGELFF
NA	TRBV4-1	TRBJ1-5	TRBD1	TGCGCCAGCAGCCAAGTATCGACAGGGGATCAGCCCCAGCATTTT	CASSQVSTGDQPQHF
NA	TRBV6-4	TRBJ2-3	NA	TGTGCCAGCAGTGACAGGGGTTTTGGAGCGGATACGCAGTATTTT	CASSDRGFGADTQYF
NA	TRBV5-4	TRBJ2-7	NA	TGTGCCAGCAGCTTACTAGGCGGGGCCGAGCAGTACTTC	CASSLLGGAEQYF
NA	TRBV11-1	TRBJ2-2	NA	TGTGCCAGCAGCCTGGAGTTAGCGACCGGGGAGCTGTTTTTT	CASSLELATGELFF
NA	TRBV5-1	TRBJ1-3	NA	TGCGCCAGCAGCGACCAGCGGGGAAACACCATATATTTT	CASSDQRGNTIYF
NA	TRBV6-2/TRBV6-3	TRBJ1-2	NA	TGTGCCAGCAGTTACTCGACTGGCGGAGCGACTTTTGCTGGTGGCTACACCTTC	CASSYSTGGATFAGGYTF
NA	TRBV12-5	TRBJ2-5	TRBD2	TGTGCTAGTGGTTTGGGCCTAGCGGGCCTTCAAGAGACCCAGTACTTC	CASGLGLAGLQETQYF
NA	TRBV7-9	TRBJ2-6	NA	TGTGCCAGCAGCTCCAGCTCTGGGGCCAACGTCCTGACTTTC	CASSSSSGANVLTF
once	TRBV14	TRBJ1-2	NA	TGTGCCAGCAGCCCACTTGGATGGGGGCCGTATGGCTACACCTTC	CASSPLGWGPYGYTF
NA	TRBV30	TRBJ1-6	NA	TGTGCCTGGAGTCTACCGGGACAAAAATCACCCCTCCACTTT	CAWSLPGQKSPLHF
NA	TRBV5-8	TRBJ1-5	TRBD1	TGTGCCAGCAGCGGGGGGGACAGGGCGTTTTTAACCCAGCCCCAGCATTTT	CASSGGDRAFLTQPQHF
NA	TRBV18	TRBJ2-7	TRBD1	TGTGCCAGCTCAAGAACCGGGACAGAACTCTACGAGCAGTACTTC	CASSRTGTELYEQYF
NA	TRBV5-4	TRBJ2-3	NA	TGTGCCAGCAGCCTCAACAGCCTACGGACAGATACGCAGTATTTT	CASSLNSLRTDTQYF
many	TRBV6-2/TRBV6-3	TRBJ2-1	TRBD2	TGTGCCAGCAGTTACATTACTAGCGGCGATGAGCAGTTCTTC	CASSYITSGDEQFF
NA	TRBV5-1	TRBJ2-3	TRBD2	TGCGCCAGCAGCCCGACTAGCGGGGGGTACGGGGTTACGCAGTATTTT	CASSPTSGGYGVTQYF
NA	TRBV19	TRBJ1-1	NA	TGTGCCAGTAGTATGGGAGGTCTAGAAGCTTTCTTT	CASSMGGLEAFF
NA	TRBV2	TRBJ2-5	TRBD1	TGTGCCAGCAGTGGGGGACAGGGCCAAGAGACCCAGTACTTC	CASSGGQGQETQYF
NA	TRBV3-1/TRBV3-2	TRBJ1-2	NA	TGTGCCAGCAGCCAAGACATCGGTAGGAGATACACCTTC	CASSQDIGRRYTF
NA	TRBV15	TRBJ2-3	TRBD2	TGTGCCACCAGCAGAGATCCTAGCGGGGGGAGAGATACGCAGTATTTT	CATSRDPSGGRDTQYF
NA	TRBV9	TRBJ1-2	NA	TGTGCCAGCAGCGACCCTGGGGGGGGCACTAACTATGGCTACACCTTC	CASSDPGGGTNYGYTF
NA	TRBV10-3	TRBJ2-2	NA	TGTGCCATCAGTCAATCCGGGGAGCTGTTTTTT	CAISQSGELFF
NA	TRBV5-4	TRBJ1-1	NA	TGTGCCAGCAGCCTAATGGCGGGAAGGGAGACTGAAGCTTTCTTT	CASSLMAGRETEAFF
once	TRBV7-2	TRBJ1-6	TRBD1	TGTGCCAGCAGCTTGCAGGGGGCAATCTCACCCCTCCACTTT	CASSLQGAISPLHF
NA	TRBV4-2	TRBJ2-3	NA	TGTGCCAGCAGCCAAGCTTACAAGGGGGAGAGACGGGCGGGTAGGGATACGCAGTATTTT	CASSQAYKGERRAGRDTQYF
NA	TRBV15	TRBJ1-1	NA	TGTGCCACCAACAGAGGAGTGAACACTGAAGCTTTCTTT	CATNRGVNTEAFF
NA	TRBV6-5	TRBJ1-1	TRBD1	TGTGCCAGCAGTTCCAGGACAGGGTGGTACACTGAAGCTTTCTTT	CASSSRTGWYTEAFF
NA	TRBV19	TRBJ1-4	NA	TGTGCCAGTAGTACCCCGGCCAGGGGAAGAACTAATGAAAAACTGTTTTTT	CASSTPARGRTNEKLFF
NA	TRBV12-5	TRBJ1-2	TRBD1	TGTGCTAGTGGTTTGGACAGGGGCGGCTACACCTTC	CASGLDRGGYTF
NA	TRBV5-8	TRBJ1-1	NA	TGTGCCAGCAGCTCGCGAACGGGTACTGAAGCTTTCTTT	CASSSRTGTEAFF
NA	TRBV18	TRBJ2-3	TRBD1	TGTGCCAGCTCAACCCGACAGGGAGACACAGATACGCAGTATTTT	CASSTRQGDTDTQYF
NA	TRBV3-1/TRBV3-2	TRBJ2-2	NA	TGTGCCAGCAGCCAAGAGGGAGGTACCGGGGAGCTGTTTTTT	CASSQEGGTGELFF
NA	TRBV12-5	TRBJ2-2	NA	TGTGCTAGTGGTTTGGTACAGTATTACACCGGGGAGCTGTTTTTT	CASGLVQYYTGELFF